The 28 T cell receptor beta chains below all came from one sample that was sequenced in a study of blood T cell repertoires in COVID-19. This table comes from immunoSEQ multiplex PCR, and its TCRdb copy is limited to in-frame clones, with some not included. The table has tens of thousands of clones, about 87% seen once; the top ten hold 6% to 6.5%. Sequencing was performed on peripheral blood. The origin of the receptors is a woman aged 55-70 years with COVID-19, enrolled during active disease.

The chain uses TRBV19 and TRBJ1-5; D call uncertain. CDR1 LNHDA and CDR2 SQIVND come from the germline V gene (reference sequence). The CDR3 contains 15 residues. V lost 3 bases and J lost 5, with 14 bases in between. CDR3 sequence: CASSISGSADQPQHF. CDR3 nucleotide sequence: TGTGCCAGTAGTATTAGCGGCAGCGCTGATCAGCCCCAGCATTTT.

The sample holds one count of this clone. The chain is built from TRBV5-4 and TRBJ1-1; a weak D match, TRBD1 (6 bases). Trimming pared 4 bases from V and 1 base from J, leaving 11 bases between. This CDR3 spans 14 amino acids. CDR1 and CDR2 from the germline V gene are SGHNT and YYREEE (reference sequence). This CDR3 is CASSRGAGNTEAFF. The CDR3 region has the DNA TGTGCCAGCAGCCGGGGGGCAGGGAACACTGAAGCTTTCTTT.

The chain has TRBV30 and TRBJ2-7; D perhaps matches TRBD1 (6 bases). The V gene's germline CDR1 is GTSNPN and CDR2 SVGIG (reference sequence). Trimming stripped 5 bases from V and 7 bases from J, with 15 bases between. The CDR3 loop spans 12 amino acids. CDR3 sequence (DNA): TGTGCCTGGTCACCAGGGGTGGGGGAGCAGTACTTC. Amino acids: CAWSPGVGEQYF.

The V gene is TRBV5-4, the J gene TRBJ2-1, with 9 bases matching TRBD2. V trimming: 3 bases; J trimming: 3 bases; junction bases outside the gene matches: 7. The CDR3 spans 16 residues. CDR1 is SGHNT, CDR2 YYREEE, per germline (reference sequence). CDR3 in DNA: TGTGCCAGCAGCTCGGAGGGTAGCGGGAGCTACAATGAGCAGTTCTTC. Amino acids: CASSSEGSGSYNEQFF.

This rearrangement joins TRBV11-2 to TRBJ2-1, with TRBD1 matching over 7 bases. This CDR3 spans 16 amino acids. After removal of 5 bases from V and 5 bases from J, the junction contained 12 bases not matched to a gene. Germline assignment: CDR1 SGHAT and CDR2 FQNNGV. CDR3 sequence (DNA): TGTGCCAGCAGCCGTAGAGGGGGCGAGCTTAACAATGAGCAGTTCTTC. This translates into CASSRRGGELNNEQFF.

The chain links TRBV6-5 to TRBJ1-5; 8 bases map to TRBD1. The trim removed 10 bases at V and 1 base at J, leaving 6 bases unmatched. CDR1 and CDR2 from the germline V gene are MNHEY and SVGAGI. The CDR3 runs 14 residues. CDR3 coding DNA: TGTGCCAATGGTAGACAGGGGAGCAATCAGCCCCAGCATTTT. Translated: CANGRQGSNQPQHF.

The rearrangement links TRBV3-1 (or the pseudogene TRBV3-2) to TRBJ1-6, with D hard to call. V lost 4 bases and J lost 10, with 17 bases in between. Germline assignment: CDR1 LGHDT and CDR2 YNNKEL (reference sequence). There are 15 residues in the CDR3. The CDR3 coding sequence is TGTGCCAGCAGCCTCGGATCGGCGGTAGGATCACCCCTCCACTTT. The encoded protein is CASSLGSAVGSPLHF.

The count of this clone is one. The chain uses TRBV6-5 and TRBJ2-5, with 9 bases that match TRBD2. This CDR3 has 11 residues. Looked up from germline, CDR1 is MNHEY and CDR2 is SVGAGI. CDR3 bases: TGTGCAAGCGGGGGGAGCGAGACCCAGTACTTC. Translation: CASGGSETQYF.

The CDR3 region has the DNA TGTGCCAGCAGCTTAGCGGGATTACCCCCCAATGAGCAGTTCTTC. Translating it yields CASSLAGLPPNEQFF. J is TRBJ2-1 and V is TRBV11-3; possibly TRBD2 for D (5 bases). V lost 1 base and J lost 6, with 13 bases in between. The CDR3 runs 15 residues. Germline values: CDR1 SGHNT, CDR2 YENEEA.

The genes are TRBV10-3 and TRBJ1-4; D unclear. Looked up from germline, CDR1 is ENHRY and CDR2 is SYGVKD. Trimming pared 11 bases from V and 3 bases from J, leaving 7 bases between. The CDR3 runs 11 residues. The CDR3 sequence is CAAGSNEKLFF. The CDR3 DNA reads TGTGCCGCGGGATCTAATGAAAAACTGTTTTTT.

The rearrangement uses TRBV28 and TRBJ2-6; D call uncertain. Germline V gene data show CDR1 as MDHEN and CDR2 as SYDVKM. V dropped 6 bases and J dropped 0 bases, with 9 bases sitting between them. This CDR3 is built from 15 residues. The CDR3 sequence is CASRQTGSGANVLTF. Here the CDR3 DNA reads TGTGCCAGCAGACAGACCGGCTCTGGGGCCAACGTCCTGACTTTC.

CDR3 sequence (DNA): TGTGCCGGCGCGATGGGACAGGGTAACACTGAAGCTTTCTTT. Amino acid sequence: CAGAMGQGNTEAFF. The chain carries TRBV2 and TRBJ1-1; TRBD1 agrees at 9 bases. Unmatched junction bases numbered 9, after V lost 11 bases and J lost 2 bases. This CDR3 contains 14 residues. Germline lookup yields CDR1 SNHLY and CDR2 FYNNEI.

The CDR3 region is CSVDTVSSGANVLTF. The CDR3 nucleotides read TGCAGCGTTGATACCGTTAGCTCTGGGGCCAACGTCCTGACTTTC. This chain links TRBV29-1 with TRBJ2-6; D is uncertain. Between the trimmed V and J ends, which lost 3 bases and 0 bases, there was a span of 9 bases. The CDR3 is made up of 15 amino acids. The germline V gene encodes CDR1 SQVTM and CDR2 ANQGSEA.

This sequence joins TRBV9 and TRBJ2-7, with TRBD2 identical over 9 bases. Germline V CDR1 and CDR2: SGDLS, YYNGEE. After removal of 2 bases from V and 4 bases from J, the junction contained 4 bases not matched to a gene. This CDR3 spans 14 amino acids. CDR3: CASSVGAGGYEQYF. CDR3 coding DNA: TGTGCCAGCAGCGTCGGAGCGGGAGGATACGAGCAGTACTTC.

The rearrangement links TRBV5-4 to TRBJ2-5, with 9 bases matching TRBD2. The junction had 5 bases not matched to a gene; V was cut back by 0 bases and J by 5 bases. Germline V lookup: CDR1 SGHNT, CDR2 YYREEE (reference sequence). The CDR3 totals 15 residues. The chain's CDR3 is CASSLVLAGTETQYF. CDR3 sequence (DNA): TGTGCCAGCAGCTTGGTCCTAGCGGGAACGGAGACCCAGTACTTC. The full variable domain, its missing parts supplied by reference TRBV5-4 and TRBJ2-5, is ETGVTQSPTHLIKTRGQQVTLRCSSQSGHNTVSWYQQALGQGPQFIFQYYREEENGRGNFPPRFSGLQFPNYSSELNVNALELDDSALYLCASSLVLAGTETQYFGPGTRLLVL.

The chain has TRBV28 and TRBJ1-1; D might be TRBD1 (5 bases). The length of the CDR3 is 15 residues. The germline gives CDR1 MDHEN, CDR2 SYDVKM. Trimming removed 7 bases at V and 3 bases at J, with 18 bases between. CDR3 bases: TGTGCCAGCACAACCCGACCAGGGTGGGACACTGAAGCTTTCTTT. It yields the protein CASTTRPGWDTEAFF.

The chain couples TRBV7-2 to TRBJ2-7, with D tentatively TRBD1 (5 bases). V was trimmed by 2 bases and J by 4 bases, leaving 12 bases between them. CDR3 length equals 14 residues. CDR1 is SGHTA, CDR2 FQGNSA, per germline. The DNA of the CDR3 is TGTGCCAGCAGCTTAATCCCAGGGTATTACGAGCAGTACTTC. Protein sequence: CASSLIPGYYEQYF.

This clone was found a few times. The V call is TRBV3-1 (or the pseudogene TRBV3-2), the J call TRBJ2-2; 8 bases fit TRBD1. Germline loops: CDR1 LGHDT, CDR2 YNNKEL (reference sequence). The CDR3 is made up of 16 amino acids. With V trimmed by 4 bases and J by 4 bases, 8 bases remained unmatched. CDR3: CASSPRDRRTTGELFF. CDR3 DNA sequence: TGTGCCAGCAGCCCCCGGGACAGGAGAACCACCGGGGAGCTGTTTTTT.

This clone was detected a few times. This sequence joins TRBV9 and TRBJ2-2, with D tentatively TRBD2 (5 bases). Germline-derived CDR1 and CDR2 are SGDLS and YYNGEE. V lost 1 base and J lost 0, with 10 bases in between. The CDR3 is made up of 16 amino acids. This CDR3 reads CASSVTRRSNTGELFF. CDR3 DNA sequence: TGTGCCAGCAGCGTAACTAGGAGATCGAACACCGGGGAGCTGTTTTTT.

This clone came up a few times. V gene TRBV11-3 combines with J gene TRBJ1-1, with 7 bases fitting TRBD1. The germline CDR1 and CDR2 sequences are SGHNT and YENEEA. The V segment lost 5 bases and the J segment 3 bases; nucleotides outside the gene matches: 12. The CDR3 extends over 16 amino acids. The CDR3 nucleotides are TGTGCCAGCAGCCCTCGACTTAAGACAGGGTACACTGAAGCTTTCTTT. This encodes CASSPRLKTGYTEAFF.

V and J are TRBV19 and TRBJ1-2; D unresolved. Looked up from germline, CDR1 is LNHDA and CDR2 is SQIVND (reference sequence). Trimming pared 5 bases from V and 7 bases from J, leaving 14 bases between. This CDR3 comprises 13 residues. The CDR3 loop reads CASSFRDDRGYTF. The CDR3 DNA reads TGTGCCAGTAGTTTCCGGGATGACCGTGGCTACACCTTC.

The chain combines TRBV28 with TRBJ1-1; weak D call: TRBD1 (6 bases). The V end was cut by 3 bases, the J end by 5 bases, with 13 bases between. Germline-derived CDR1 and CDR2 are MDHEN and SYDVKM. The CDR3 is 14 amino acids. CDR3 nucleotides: TGTGCCAGCAGTTTCAGGGGAATCGGAACTGAAGCTTTCTTT. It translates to CASSFRGIGTEAFF.

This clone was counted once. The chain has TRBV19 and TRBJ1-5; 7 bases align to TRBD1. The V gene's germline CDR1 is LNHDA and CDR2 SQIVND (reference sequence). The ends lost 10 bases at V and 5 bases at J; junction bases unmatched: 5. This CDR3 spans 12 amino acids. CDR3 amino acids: CATTGSDQPQHF. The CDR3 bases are TGTGCCACGACAGGGTCCGATCAGCCCCAGCATTTT.

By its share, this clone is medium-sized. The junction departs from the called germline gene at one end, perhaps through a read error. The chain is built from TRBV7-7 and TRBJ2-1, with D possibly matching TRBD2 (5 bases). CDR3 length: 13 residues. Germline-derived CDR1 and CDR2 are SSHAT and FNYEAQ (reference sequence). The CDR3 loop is CASSPGLTNEQFF. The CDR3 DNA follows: TGTGCTAGCAGCCCCGGACTTACTAATGAGCAGTTCTTC.

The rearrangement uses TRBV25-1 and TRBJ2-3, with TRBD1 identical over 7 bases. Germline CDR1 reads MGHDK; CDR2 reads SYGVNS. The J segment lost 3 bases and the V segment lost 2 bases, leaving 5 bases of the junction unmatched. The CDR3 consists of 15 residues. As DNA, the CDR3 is TGTGCCAGCAGTGAACCGCAGGGGGTGACAGATACGCAGTATTTT. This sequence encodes CASSEPQGVTDTQYF. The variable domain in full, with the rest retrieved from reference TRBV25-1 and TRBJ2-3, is EADIYQTPRYLVIGTGKKITLECSQTMGHDKMYWYQQDPGMELHLIHYSYGVNSTEKGDLSSESTVSRIRTEHFPLTLESARPSHTSQYLCASSEPQGVTDTQYFGPGTRLTVL.

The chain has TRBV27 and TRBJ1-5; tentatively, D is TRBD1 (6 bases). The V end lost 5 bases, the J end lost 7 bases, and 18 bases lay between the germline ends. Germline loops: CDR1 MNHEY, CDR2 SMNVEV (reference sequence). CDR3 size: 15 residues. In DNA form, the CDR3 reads TGTGCCAGCAGTCCTCGCGGGAGGGGGGAACAGCCCCAGCATTTT. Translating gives CASSPRGRGEQPQHF.

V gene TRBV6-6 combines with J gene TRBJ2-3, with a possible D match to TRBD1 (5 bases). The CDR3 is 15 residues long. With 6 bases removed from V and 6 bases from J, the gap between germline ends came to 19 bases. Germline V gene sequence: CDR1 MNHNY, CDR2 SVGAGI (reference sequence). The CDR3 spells CASRLRTRQGDTQYF. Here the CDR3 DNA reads TGTGCCAGCAGACTCAGGACACGACAAGGGGATACGCAGTATTTT.

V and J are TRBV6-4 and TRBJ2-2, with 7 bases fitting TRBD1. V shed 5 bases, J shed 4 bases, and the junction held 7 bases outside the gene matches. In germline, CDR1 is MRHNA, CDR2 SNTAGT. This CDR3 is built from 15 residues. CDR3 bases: TGTGCCAGCAGTCGGGACAGCCTCTTCACCGGGGAGCTGTTTTTT. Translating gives CASSRDSLFTGELFF.